Reported below is one T cell receptor beta chain. What it binds is unknown. V lost 1 base and J lost 2; bases outside the gene matches: 2. CDR1 and CDR2 (germline): LGHDT, YNNKEL (reference sequence). This CDR3 has 17 amino acids. The sample comes from a study of T cell responses to AZD1222 COVID-19 vaccine. Study-level results: Repertoires were obtained only post-peak T cell response.

Clones were read by immunoSEQ multiplex PCR, and TCRdb kept only the in-frame ones, dropping some. In the table there are about 160,000 clones, almost 90% of which are singletons. This chain links TRBV3-1 (or the pseudogene TRBV3-2) with TRBJ2-2, with TRBD1 matching over 12 bases. The sequence was collected from an adult in good health. Sequenced material: peripheral blood, taken on day 0 of AZD1222 vaccination. CDR3 amino acids: CASSQVGTGGNTGELFF. As DNA, the CDR3 is TGTGCCAGCAGCCAAGTGGGGACAGGGGGCAACACCGGGGAGCTGTTTTTT.